The 9 T cell receptor beta chains listed next were all sequenced from one sample in a study of cytomegalovirus exposure and HLA in healthy donors. In the PCR, 60 Vbeta and 13 Jbeta primers were used. The repertoire was sequenced with immunoSEQ multiplex PCR; TCRdb's copy has only in-frame clones and lacks some. The sample includes some 120,000 clones, approximately 70% of them seen just once. The specimen was PBMCs. The receptors shown here come from a man aged 25 to 40 in good health and CMV-seropositive.

The gene calls are TRBV10-3 and TRBJ1-2, with TRBD1 matching over 9 bases. The CDR3 is made up of 13 amino acids. Germline V gene lookup returns CDR1 ENHRY and CDR2 SYGVKD. The trim removed 5 bases at V and 3 bases at J, leaving 1 base unmatched. DNA for the CDR3: TGTGCCATCAGTCGGACAGGGGACTATGGCTACACCTTC. Its protein product is CAISRTGDYGYTF.

This chain joins TRBV6-6 and TRBJ2-5, with D possibly matching TRBD2 (5 bases). V lost 8 bases and J 2 bases, leaving 9 bases between the germline ends. Germline CDR1 reads MNHNY; CDR2 reads SVGAGI (reference sequence). The CDR3 runs 12 residues. CDR3 sequence reads: CASRSGQETQYF. CDR3 coding DNA: TGTGCCAGCCGATCGGGACAAGAGACCCAGTACTTC.

This clone was seen only a few times. In the same sample, other DNA sequences code for this CDR3. The genes are TRBV6-6 and TRBJ1-1, with D possibly matching TRBD1 (5 bases). The germline V and J ends were trimmed by 1 base and 1 base, with 7 bases remaining between them. Germline V gene lookup returns CDR1 MNHNY and CDR2 SVGAGI (reference sequence). The CDR3 sequence is 14 residues long. The CDR3 sequence is CASSYFQGNTEAFF. In DNA, the CDR3 is TGTGCCAGCAGTTACTTTCAGGGGAACACTGAAGCTTTCTTT.

The V gene is TRBV19, the J gene TRBJ2-1; 7 bases are a match to TRBD2. The CDR3 runs to 15 residues. V was pared by 1 base and J by 5 bases, with 5 bases of the junction left unmatched. Germline V gene sequence: CDR1 LNHDA, CDR2 SQIVND (reference sequence). The CDR3 DNA sequence: TGTGCCAGTAGTATAGGCGGGCTAGCGGACAATGAGCAGTTCTTC. It is translated as CASSIGGLADNEQFF.

V gene TRBV5-6 combines with J gene TRBJ2-7; possibly TRBD2 for D (6 bases). V was shortened by 4 bases and J by 4 bases, with 12 bases between the two germline ends. This CDR3 comprises 13 residues. The germline V gene has CDR1 SGHDT and CDR2 YYEEEE. The CDR3 DNA follows: TGTGCCAGCAGCCCCGGGGGAGCTTACGAGCAGTACGTC. It encodes CASSPGGAYEQYV.

This clone was observed a few times. The chain has TRBV10-3 and TRBJ2-3, with D perhaps matching TRBD1 (5 bases). V shed 4 bases and J shed 5 bases, with 10 bases lying between them. This CDR3 has 13 amino acids. Germline-derived CDR1 and CDR2 are ENHRY and SYGVKD. The CDR3 DNA is TGTGCCATCAGTGGGGGCGTTAAAGATACGCAGTATTTT. Its protein is CAISGGVKDTQYF.

The gene calls are TRBV13 and TRBJ2-1; 8 nucleotides agree with TRBD1. CDR1 PRHDT and CDR2 FYEKMQ come from the germline V gene (reference sequence). V lost 4 bases and J lost 5; bases outside the gene matches: 13. This CDR3 contains 17 residues. Here the CDR3 reads CASSSSRWQGADNEQFF. CDR3 coding DNA: TGTGCCAGCAGCTCCTCCCGGTGGCAGGGGGCTGACAATGAGCAGTTCTTC. Supplemented by reference TRBV13 and TRBJ2-1, the full variable domain reads AAGVIQSPRHLIKEKRETATLKCYPIPRHDTVYWYQQGPGQDPQFLISFYEKMQSDKGSIPDRFSAQQFSDYHSELNMSSLELGDSALYFCASSSSRWQGADNEQFFGPGTRLTVL.

V usage is TRBV4-1 and J usage is TRBJ1-5, with a tentative D call TRBD1 (5 bases). CDR1 is MGHRA and CDR2 is YSYEKL in the germline V gene. The V end was cut by 0 bases, the J end by 11 bases, with 14 bases between. CDR3 length equals 14 residues. CDR3 sequence reads: CASSQERGSSSQHF. DNA for the CDR3: TGCGCCAGCAGCCAAGAAAGGGGCAGCTCGTCCCAGCATTTT.

This clone has more than one count but fewer than ten. This chain uses TRBV7-2 with TRBJ2-3; 11 nucleotides agree with TRBD2. CDR1 is SGHTA and CDR2 is FQGNSA in the germline V gene. This CDR3 spans 16 amino acids. The trim removed 4 bases at V and 3 bases at J, leaving 6 bases unmatched. CDR3 in amino acids: CASSSIAGGGTDTQYF. CDR3 nucleotide sequence: TGTGCCAGCAGCTCCATAGCGGGAGGGGGAACAGATACGCAGTATTTT.